This T cell receptor (beta chain) is from a study of Graves' ophthalmopathy and Graves' hyperthyroidism. PBMCs had their origin in fresh peripheral blood (approximately 9.7 ml). V shed 3 bases and J 4 bases; nucleotides not matched to a gene: 7. The length of the CDR3 is 16 residues. Germline V gene sequence: CDR1 SGHRS, CDR2 YFSETQ. This clonotype was counted many times. Amplification of the TCR beta CDR3 regions used RNA transcripts (as template). Investigators did first-round RT-PCR with HTBI primers, then second-round multiplex PCR. One entry per CDR3 protein, called by TCRdb with MiXCR from the multiplex PCR reads. The table has some 390,000 distinct CDR3 sequences, roughly 18% seen once.

This chain links TRBV5-1 with TRBJ2-5; 12 bases map to TRBD2. The sample consisted of peripheral blood. The sequence was collected from a woman under 30 with Graves' ophthalmopathy. The CDR3 region is CASSWGLAGYGETQYF. Written as DNA, the CDR3 is TGCGCCAGCAGCTGGGGACTAGCGGGTTATGGAGAGACCCAGTACTTC.